The rows below give T cell receptor beta chains drawn from one sample of a study of blood T cell repertoires in COVID-19. TCRdb's copy holds only in-frame clones and misses some; the assay was immunoSEQ multiplex PCR. The top ten hold approximately 11% of the sample, which has about 260,000 clones, 85% to 90% seen once. The sample was peripheral blood. The receptors were gathered from a young woman with COVID-19, enrolled during active disease. Each CDR3 is given with its conserved first and last residue. A D gene is named only where the DNA matches it firmly. The size of a clone is reported for some rows only, either as once, few or many, or as a class for expanded clones.

>TRBJ2-7|TRBV27|few|TRBD1
TGTGCCAGCAAGGGACAGATAGCCTCCTACGAGCAGTACTTC
CASKGQIASYEQYF
>TRBJ1-1|TRBV3-1/TRBV3-2|-|TRBD1
TGTGCCAGCAGCCGTCCTCCTGGACAGGGTAACACTGAAGCTTTCTTT
CASSRPPGQGNTEAFF
>TRBJ2-2|TRBV6-5|-|-
TGTGCCAGCAGTACGGGACTTCATACCGGGGAGCTGTTTTTT
CASSTGLHTGELFF
>TRBJ1-5|TRBV27|-|TRBD1
TGTGCCAGCAGTTTACGCTGGACAGGGAAATTAGTTGACCAGCCCCAGCATTTT
CASSLRWTGKLVDQPQHF
>TRBJ2-1|TRBV11-3|-|TRBD1
TGTGCCAGCAGCTTCCACAGGGGCAATGAGCAGTTCTTC
CASSFHRGNEQFF
>TRBJ2-3|TRBV27|-|TRBD2
TGTGCCAGCAGTTTGGTTATTAGCGGGAGGGCCTCAGATACGCAGTATTTT
CASSLVISGRASDTQYF
>TRBJ1-1|TRBV24-1|-|TRBD1
TGTGCCACTCGACAGGGTGGGAACACTGAAGCTTTCTTT
CATRQGGNTEAFF
>TRBJ2-2|TRBV28|once|TRBD2
TGTGCCAGCAGCCTAGCGGGATACACCGGGGAGCTGTTTTTT
CASSLAGYTGELFF
>TRBJ2-7|TRBV19|few|TRBD2
TGTGCCAGTAGCCACGGGGGGATGGGGTACGAGCAGTACTTC
CASSHGGMGYEQYF
>TRBJ1-1|TRBV7-9|-|TRBD1
TGTGCCAGCAGCTCAGCCCGACAGGGCTCGAACACTGAAGCTTTCTTT
CASSSARQGSNTEAFF
>TRBJ1-1|TRBV5-6|-|-
TGTGCCAGCAGCTCCGGTCCTGTCCCAGGAACTGAAGCTTTCTTT
CASSSGPVPGTEAFF
>TRBJ2-6|TRBV6-5|once|-
TGTGCCAGCAGCCTTAGATCTGGGGCCAACGTCCTGACTTTC
CASSLRSGANVLTF